The 15 T cell receptor beta chains below all came from one sample that was sequenced in a study of cytomegalovirus exposure and HLA in healthy donors. This PCR relied on a set of 60 Vbeta primers and 13 Jbeta primers. The assay was immunoSEQ multiplex PCR, and TCRdb's table has in-frame clones only and misses some. The sample lists more than 95,000 clones, less than 85% seen once, with roughly 5.4% in the top ten. The sequenced sample was PBMCs. The receptors shown here come from a woman aged 18-30 years in good health and CMV-seropositive.

The genes are TRBV9 and TRBJ2-1; D possibly corresponds to TRBD1 (7 bases). Per the germline V gene, CDR1 is SGDLS and CDR2 is YYNGEE. This CDR3 contains 15 residues. The V end lost 7 bases, the J end lost 4 bases, and 18 bases lay between the germline ends. CDR3 sequence: CASAGRQGTYNEQFF. CDR3 DNA sequence: TGTGCCAGCGCGGGACGACAGGGCACATACAATGAGCAGTTCTTC.

The sample holds one count of this clone. The V call is TRBV7-2, the J call TRBJ2-1, with TRBD2 matching over 9 bases. There are 15 residues in the CDR3. Germline loops: CDR1 SGHTA, CDR2 FQGNSA. Trimming took 4 bases from V and 5 from J; bases not matched to a gene: 6. The CDR3 DNA follows: TGTGCCAGCAGCTCAAAGACTAGCGGCAACAATGAGCAGTTCTTC. This encodes CASSSKTSGNNEQFF.

J is TRBJ2-7 and V is TRBV2; 8 bases are shared with TRBD2. The germline V gene has CDR1 SNHLY and CDR2 FYNNEI. The CDR3 totals 12 residues. J was trimmed by 4 bases and V by 5 bases; bases with no gene match: 1. The CDR3 DNA reads TGTGCCAGCAGTCAGCGGGGGTACGAGCAGTACTTC. Translation gives CASSQRGYEQYF.

The chain joins TRBV12-5 to TRBJ2-7; possibly TRBD1 for D (5 bases). CDR3 length: 13 residues. Trimming stripped 3 bases from V and 1 base from J, with 7 bases between. The germline V gene encodes CDR1 LGHNT and CDR2 FRNRAP. In nucleotides, the CDR3 is TGTGCTAGTGGTTTAGGGGATTCCTACGAGCAGTACTTC. Translation: CASGLGDSYEQYF.

This chain uses TRBV9 with TRBJ2-5; TRBD2 agrees at 8 bases. Germline V lookup: CDR1 SGDLS, CDR2 YYNGEE. CDR3 size: 20 residues. Unmatched junction bases numbered 26, after V lost 3 bases and J lost 7 bases. CDR3 bases: TGTGCCAGCAGCGCTGTGTTTTCGCGGGAGGACCTCCTGCCGACTATGACCCAGTACTTC. This gives the protein CASSAVFSREDLLPTMTQYF.

V and J are TRBV5-1 and TRBJ2-7; D is unclear. This CDR3 is 11 amino acids long. V gave up 4 bases and J gave up 7 bases, with 9 bases separating them. CDR1 SGHRS and CDR2 YFSETQ come from the germline V gene. The CDR3 spells CASSGNKEQYF. The CDR3 DNA follows: TGCGCCAGCAGCGGTAACAAGGAGCAGTACTTC.

The chain recombines TRBV6-5 with TRBJ1-2; 11 bases match TRBD1. The CDR3 contains 13 residues. Unmatched junction bases numbered 5, after V lost 6 bases and J lost 8 bases. Germline V gene data show CDR1 as MNHEY and CDR2 as SVGAGI. CDR3 residues: CASSPDRGRGYTF. CDR3 nucleotides: TGTGCCAGCAGCCCGGACAGGGGGCGAGGCTACACCTTC.

This chain uses TRBV9 with TRBJ2-1; D possibly corresponds to TRBD2 (5 bases). Trimming removed 0 bases from V and 6 bases from J, with 16 bases in between. Looked up from germline, CDR1 is SGDLS and CDR2 is YYNGEE. CDR3 size: 16 residues. The CDR3, as DNA: TGTGCCAGCAGCGTAGGGATTTTGAGGGATTTCAATGAGCAGTTCTTC. It encodes CASSVGILRDFNEQFF. Full variable domain (rest looked up from reference TRBV9 and TRBJ2-1): DSGVTQTPKHLITATGQRVTLRCSPRSGDLSVYWYQQSLDQGLQFLIQYYNGEERAKGNILERFSAQQFPDLHSELNLSSLELGDSALYFCASSVGILRDFNEQFFGPGTRLTVL.

The V call is TRBV5-4, the J call TRBJ2-7, with a possible D match to TRBD2 (6 bases). Germline lookup yields CDR1 SGHNT and CDR2 YYREEE (reference sequence). V lost 0 bases, J lost 3 bases, and 13 bases lay in between. This CDR3 has 15 amino acids. In DNA, the CDR3 is TGTGCCAGCAGCTTGGGACCAGGAGGGCTCTACGAGCAGTACTTC. Encoded protein: CASSLGPGGLYEQYF.

The chain joins TRBV6-7 to TRBJ2-2, with 8 bases lining up with TRBD1. TRBV6-7 is classed as an ORF, of uncertain function. This CDR3 has 13 residues. V gave up 4 bases and J gave up 7 bases; unmatched junction bases: 2. In nucleotides, the CDR3 is TGTGCCAGCAGTTGCAGGGGGCGCGGGGAGCTGTTTTTT. Translating it yields CASSCRGRGELFF.

CDR3 DNA: TGTGCCAGTAGTATAGTCGTCGGGAACTCTGGGGCCAACGTCCTGACTTTC. Protein product: CASSIVVGNSGANVLTF. The rearrangement joins TRBV19 to TRBJ2-6, with TRBD2 as a possible D gene (5 bases). Trimming removed 1 base at V and 0 bases at J, with 10 bases between. This CDR3 spans 17 amino acids. Germline values: CDR1 LNHDA, CDR2 SQIVND (reference sequence).

This clone appeared a single time. V usage is TRBV7-9 and J usage is TRBJ2-1, with 7 bases aligning to TRBD2. The CDR3 length is 17 residues. J gave up 5 bases and V 3 bases, and 13 bases lay outside the gene matches. The germline gives CDR1 SEHNR, CDR2 FQNEAQ (reference sequence). The CDR3, as DNA: TGTGCCAGCAGCTTTGTCCCAGGGAGGGCTAATGACAATGAGCAGTTCTTC. Protein product: CASSFVPGRANDNEQFF.

This chain uses TRBV6-1 with TRBJ1-1; TRBD1 might be the D (5 bases). The CDR3 extends over 13 amino acids. The V and J ends lost 10 bases and 8 bases respectively, with 20 bases between them. Germline CDR1 and CDR2: MNHNS and SASEGT. The CDR3 reads CATFTGSPLEAFF. CDR3 bases: TGTGCCACCTTCACAGGTTCACCCTTGGAAGCTTTCTTT.

CDR3 DNA: TGTGCCAGCAGTTTGTCACGGAGTACCGGGGAGCTGTTTTTT. This encodes CASSLSRSTGELFF. The chain is built from TRBV28 and TRBJ2-2; the D is unclear. The CDR3 sequence is 14 residues long. Trimming pared 3 bases from V and 5 bases from J, leaving 10 bases between. Germline V CDR1 and CDR2: MDHEN, SYDVKM.

The chain is built from TRBV6-1 and TRBJ2-7, with 11 nucleotides matching TRBD2. Germline V gives CDR1 MNHNS, CDR2 SASEGT. With 4 bases clipped from V and 3 bases from J, the junction kept 2 bases outside the gene matches. This CDR3 comprises 14 residues. CDR3: CASSASGRIYEQYF. CDR3 sequence (DNA): TGTGCCAGCAGTGCTAGCGGGAGGATCTACGAGCAGTACTTC.